This TCR beta chain was documented in a study of radiotherapy plus CTLA-4 blockade in lung cancer. Looking at the study overall: For about 18% of patients, objective responses occurred, and about 30% had disease control. General study findings and limits: Peripheral blood showed expansion of tumor-derived TCR clones after radiotherapy and ipilimumab. In blood, early T cell clone dynamics reportedly predicted response best, together with interferon-beta.

Comments on this clone: The target antigen is unknown.

TCRdb's table, derived via immunoSEQ multiplex PCR, lists solely in-frame clones and lacks some. This table holds about 120,000 clones, 70% to 90% found once. V trimming: 0 bases; J trimming: 1 base; junction bases outside the gene matches: 9. Germline lookup yields CDR1 SGHRS and CDR2 YFSETQ. The CDR3 runs 19 residues. This chain joins TRBV5-1 and TRBJ2-7; the match to TRBD2 covers 14 bases. This TCR derives from a human donor with non-small cell lung cancer that progressed on radiotherapy plus ipilimumab. The sequences come from peripheral blood, collected from a patient treated with radiotherapy plus ipilimumab. The CDR3 DNA reads as TGCGCCAGCAGCTTGGGACTAGCGGGAGGGCCTCAAGGTTCCTACGAGCAGTACTTC. Its translation: CASSLGLAGGPQGSYEQYF. The variable domain in full, with the rest retrieved from reference TRBV5-1 and TRBJ2-7, is KAGVTQTPRYLIKTRGQQVTLSCSPISGHRSVSWYQQTPGQGLQFLFEYFSETQRNKGNFPGRFSGRQFSNSRSEMNVSTLELGDSALYLCASSLGLAGGPQGSYEQYFGPGTRLTVT.